The source of this T cell receptor beta chain is a study of blood T cell repertoires in COVID-19. Residents of 24 US areas, aged about 18 to 95 years, made up the participants. Participants reported their clinical history, and cohort assignment relied on those reports. Contact with a PCR-confirmed or clinician-diagnosed COVID-19 case occurred within 2 weeks of entry. Per the study methods: Reference gene primer amplification gave estimated nucleated cell counts. Using immunoSEQ multiplex PCR, the repertoire was profiled, and TCRdb retains in-frame clones only, with some absent. V, J and clone size are those of that table, while D and trimming were read from the DNA. This table has approximately 250,000 clones, under 95% appearing once. Sequencing used PBMCs or T cells enriched from blood (not recorded which). The clonotype originates from a man in his forties or fifties who had been exposed to COVID-19.

As DNA, the CDR3 is TGTGCCAGCAGCCACCTAAGGAGCTCCTACGAGCAGTACTTC. Translating it yields CASSHLRSSYEQYF. This chain uses TRBV3-1 (or the pseudogene TRBV3-2) with TRBJ2-7; no definite D call. The V gene lost 3 bases and the J gene lost 0 bases, with 9 bases spanning the gap. The CDR3 spans 14 residues. Germline values: CDR1 LGHDT, CDR2 YNNKEL (reference sequence).